The TCR beta chain under discussion was sequenced for a study of blood T cell repertoires in COVID-19. Study-wide background: Both acute and convalescent COVID-19 samples were obtained from the United States, Italy and Spain. Sources were T cells, B-cell-depleted T cells, or PBMCs; the material itself was cDNA or gDNA.

Worth noting for this clone: The sample contains more than one DNA sequence encoding this CDR3.

Study processing details: Reference gene primer amplification gave nucleated cell count estimates. Profiled with immunoSEQ multiplex PCR; TCRdb holds only in-frame clones, not every one. V and J calls and clone size are as listed in that table; D and trimming were resolved from the DNA. This table holds some 250,000 clones, about 90% found once. The CDR3 consists of 14 residues. V gave up 8 bases and J gave up 1 base; unmatched junction bases: 6. Per germline, CDR1 ENHRY and CDR2 SYGVKD. This chain uses TRBV10-3 with TRBJ1-1; 8 positions match TRBD1. Source material: PBMCs or T cells enriched from blood (not recorded which). The clonotype originates from a human donor in a cohort exposed to, infected with or recovered from COVID-19 (not recorded which). The donor label of this sample is uncertain. The CDR3 bases are TGTGCCATCTCTAGGACAGGGCCGAACACTGAAGCTTTCTTT. It specifies CAISRTGPNTEAFF.